Presented here are 25 T cell receptor beta chains from one specimen sequenced in a study of blood T cells in healthy people across ages. Alongside a J-beta primer mix, a sample-barcoded 5' primer served in a second PCR lasting roughly 6 to 12 cycles. Using its own MiXCR run on the 5' RACE reads, TCRdb lists one record per CDR3 protein. The sample carries approximately 730,000 distinct CDR3 sequences, around 40% recorded once. Sequences were obtained from blood. All receptors derive from a woman aged 55-75 years in good health.

This clonotype turned up a few times. The chain carries TRBV12-3 or TRBV12-4 and TRBJ2-5; D unclear. The CDR3 totals 13 residues. V lost 7 bases and J 5 bases, leaving 14 bases between the germline ends. The CDR3 reads CASTFGSSETQYF. The DNA for the CDR3 is TGTGCCAGCACCTTTGGGTCATCGGAGACCCAGTACTTC.

This rearrangement joins TRBV7-9 to TRBJ1-2; tentative D call: TRBD1 (6 bases). Trimming pared 3 bases from V and 4 bases from J, leaving 12 bases between. The CDR3 contains 14 residues. In germline, CDR1 is SEHNR, CDR2 FQNEAQ (reference sequence). CDR3 amino acids: CASSLAGAIYGYTF. The CDR3 bases are TGTGCCAGCAGCTTGGCAGGGGCGATCTATGGCTACACCTTC. The variable domain in full, completed from reference TRBV7-9 and TRBJ1-2, reads DTGVSQNPRHKITKRGQNVTFRCDPISEHNRLYWYRQTLGQGPEFLTYFQNEAQLEKSRLLSDRFSAERPKGSFSTLEIQRTEQGDSAMYLCASSLAGAIYGYTFGSGTRLTVV.

V usage is TRBV20-1 and J usage is TRBJ2-2; unclear D gene. V lost 6 bases, J lost 4 bases, and 6 bases lay in between. Germline V gene sequence: CDR1 DFQATT, CDR2 SNEGSKA (reference sequence). The CDR3 totals 11 residues. Here the CDR3 DNA reads TGCAGTGCACTGCGCACCGGGGAGCTGTTTTTT. Its translation: CSALRTGELFF.

The chain recombines TRBV29-1 with TRBJ1-2; D possibly corresponds to TRBD1 (6 bases). Per germline, CDR1 SQVTM and CDR2 ANQGSEA. Trimming stripped 2 bases from V and 8 bases from J, with 27 bases between. The CDR3 is 17 amino acids. CDR3 nucleotide sequence: TGCAGCGTTGAATATCGGGAGCCAGCAGGGGAAAACTCCGGCTACACCTTC. This encodes CSVEYREPAGENSGYTF.

V is TRBV6-1 and J is TRBJ1-5; 11 nucleotides align to TRBD1. Germline values: CDR1 MNHNS, CDR2 SASEGT. The J segment lost 0 bases and the V segment lost 6 bases, leaving 10 bases of the junction unmatched. This CDR3 comprises 18 residues. The CDR3, as DNA: TGTGCCAGCAGCCGATCCGGGACAGGGGGACATAGCAATCAGCCCCAGCATTTT. As protein: CASSRSGTGGHSNQPQHF.

The chain couples TRBV7-2 to TRBJ1-5; TRBD1 is a possible D gene (6 bases). The germline V gene has CDR1 SGHTA and CDR2 FQGNSA. CDR3 length: 15 amino acids. Trimming pared 6 bases from V and 1 base from J, leaving 13 bases between. CDR3 residues: CASSNRAGSNQPQHF. The CDR3 DNA is TGTGCCAGCAGTAACAGGGCCGGGAGCAATCAGCCCCAGCATTTT. The full variable domain, with the rest looked up from reference TRBV7-2 and TRBJ1-5, is GAGVSQSPSNKVTEKGKDVELRCDPISGHTALYWYRQSLGQGLEFLIYFQGNSAPDKSGLPSDRFSAERTGGSVSTLTIQRTQQEDSAVYLCASSNRAGSNQPQHFGDGTRLSIL.

The gene calls are TRBV4-3 and TRBJ2-5, with no clear D. Trimming cost V 5 bases and J 11 bases, with 27 bases left between them. This CDR3 contains 16 residues. Germline V CDR1 and CDR2: LGHNA, YSLEER. DNA of the CDR3: TGCGCCAGCAGCTCAAGTGGAAGGGATTTGTACAATGAGCAGTACTTC. It translates to CASSSSGRDLYNEQYF.

The rearrangement uses TRBV7-2 and TRBJ2-5; D might be TRBD2 (5 bases). Deletions cut 2 bases from V and 2 bases from J, with 9 bases between. CDR1 and CDR2 from the germline V gene are SGHTA and FQGNSA. The CDR3 contains 14 residues. The CDR3 region is CASSLRGVQETQYF. Here the CDR3 DNA reads TGTGCCAGCAGCTTACGGGGAGTTCAAGAGACCCAGTACTTC.

This clonotype was seen a few times. One junction end does not reproduce the germline sequence, and a read error may be involved. The J gene is TRBJ2-1, the V gene TRBV4-3; tentative D call: TRBD1 (5 bases). Germline V gene data show CDR1 as LGHNA and CDR2 as YSLEER. The CDR3 is made up of 16 amino acids. The CDR3 region has the DNA TGCGCCAGCAGCCAAGATCTGCGGCAGGGAAGGAATGGGCAGTTCTTC. Translated: CASSQDLRQGRNGQFF.

In the case of this clonotype: Compared with germline, one end of the junction differs, possibly owing to a read error. The CDR3 loop is CVSSQAGSRANEQFF. CDR3 sequence (DNA): TGCGTCAGCAGCCAAGCAGGCAGCAGAGCCAATGAGCAGTTCTTC. V is TRBV4-1 and J is TRBJ2-1, with no clear D. The CDR3 is made up of 15 amino acids. CDR1 is MGHRA, CDR2 YSYEKL, per germline.

This sequence joins TRBV20-1 and TRBJ2-7, with TRBD2 matching 13 bases. This CDR3 is 14 amino acids long. Germline V gene sequence: CDR1 DFQATT, CDR2 SNEGSKA (reference sequence). The CDR3 DNA reads as TGCAGGGGGACTAGCGGGGTTTGCTCCTACGAGCAGTACTTC. As protein: CRGTSGVCSYEQYF.

This clonotype was observed many times. The chain links TRBV20-1 to TRBJ2-7, with 14 bases that match TRBD2. V shed 5 bases and J 5 bases; nucleotides not matched to a gene: 8. The germline gives CDR1 DFQATT, CDR2 SNEGSKA (reference sequence). CDR3 length: 15 residues. The CDR3 loop is CSAGGTSGGYNEQYF. For the CDR3, the DNA is TGCAGTGCTGGGGGGACTAGCGGGGGTTATAACGAGCAGTACTTC.

Ten or more counts support this clonotype. The chain employs TRBV5-1 and TRBJ2-7; 9 bases agree with TRBD2. From germline, CDR1 is SGHRS and CDR2 YFSETQ. V was pared by 3 bases and J by 2 bases, with 6 bases of the junction left unmatched. The CDR3 is 15 residues long. The CDR3 protein is CASSYTSGHTYEQYF. The CDR3 coding sequence is TGCGCCAGCAGCTACACTAGCGGGCATACCTACGAGCAGTACTTC.

About this clonotype: A read error may be the cause here, since a much bigger clone is one base away. This rearrangement joins TRBV12-3 or TRBV12-4 to TRBJ1-2, with 8 bases lining up with TRBD1. V was pared by 2 bases and J by 6 bases, with 5 bases of the junction left unmatched. The CDR3 totals 14 residues. In DNA form, the CDR3 reads TGTGCCAGCAGTTTACGACAGGGGCGTGATGGCTACACCTTC. Protein: CASSLRQGRDGYTF.

The chain uses TRBV20-1 and TRBJ2-3; TRBD2 is a possible D gene (6 bases). Germline V gene sequence: CDR1 DFQATT, CDR2 SNEGSKA (reference sequence). Between the trimmed V and J ends, which lost 0 bases and 5 bases, there was a span of 12 bases. The CDR3 is 14 residues long. The CDR3: CSAREGLPGDTQYF. In nucleotides, the CDR3 is TGCAGTGCTAGAGAGGGACTCCCCGGAGATACGCAGTATTTT.

This sequence joins TRBV15 and TRBJ2-7, with D hard to call. Germline-derived CDR1 and CDR2 are LNHNV and YYDKDF (reference sequence). The CDR3 is made up of 15 amino acids. Trimming cost V 5 bases and J 0 bases, with 14 bases left between them. CDR3 sequence reads: CATSREQLSSYEQYF. The CDR3 region has the DNA TGTGCCACCAGCCGTGAACAGCTTAGCTCCTACGAGCAGTACTTC.

V is TRBV20-1 and J is TRBJ2-7; 7 bases fit TRBD1. Trimming took 2 bases from V and 2 from J; bases not matched to a gene: 9. The CDR3 covers 15 residues. The germline CDR1 and CDR2 sequences are DFQATT and SNEGSKA (reference sequence). CDR3: CSARIDRDRPYEQYF. In DNA, the CDR3 is TGCAGTGCTAGAATAGACCGGGACAGACCCTACGAGCAGTACTTC.

This clonotype showed up just a few times. The V gene is TRBV10-3, the J gene TRBJ2-5; D remains unclear. From germline, CDR1 is ENHRY and CDR2 SYGVKD. V was clipped by 6 bases and J by 2 bases, with 7 bases between them. This CDR3 comprises 12 residues. CDR3 in DNA: TGTGCCATCAGCAACATTCAAGAGACCCAGTACTTC. Protein: CAISNIQETQYF.

This clonotype was seen at least ten times. This chain links TRBV6-5 with TRBJ2-1, with 8 bases fitting TRBD2. After removal of 2 bases from V and 8 bases from J, the junction contained 8 bases not matched to a gene. CDR3 size: 15 residues. Germline values: CDR1 MNHEY, CDR2 SVGAGI. CDR3 loop: CASSYGAGEVHEQFF. CDR3 DNA sequence: TGTGCCAGCAGTTACGGAGCGGGAGAAGTCCATGAGCAGTTCTTC.

This chain connects TRBV20-1 to TRBJ2-1; 10 bases agree with TRBD2. Germline assignment: CDR1 DFQATT and CDR2 SNEGSKA (reference sequence). The V and J ends lost 1 base and 14 bases, in that order; junction bases with no gene match: 8. The CDR3 covers 13 residues. CDR3 DNA: TGCAGTGCTAGAGGGGCGGGACTAGCGAGGGAGTTCTTC. Amino acid sequence: CSARGAGLAREFF.

This chain links TRBV20-1 with TRBJ2-1; a possible D gene is TRBD2 (5 bases). V was shortened by 0 bases and J by 7 bases, with 13 bases between the two germline ends. There are 14 residues in the CDR3. Germline V gives CDR1 DFQATT, CDR2 SNEGSKA (reference sequence). This CDR3 reads CSARERGKVNEQFF. Here the CDR3 DNA reads TGCAGTGCTAGAGAGCGAGGGAAAGTAAATGAGCAGTTCTTC.

CDR3 DNA: TGTGCCAGCAGTTTACAGAGGGGTACGCAGTATTTT. Translation gives CASSLQRGTQYF. The V call is TRBV12-3 or TRBV12-4, the J call TRBJ2-3; D may match TRBD1 or TRBD2 (5 bases each). Trimming left V 2 bases short and J 8 bases short, with 8 bases between. This CDR3 spans 12 amino acids.

V usage is TRBV11-2 and J usage is TRBJ2-7, with TRBD2 as a possible D gene (6 bases). Trimming pared 5 bases from V and 1 base from J, leaving 12 bases between. Germline V gene lookup returns CDR1 SGHAT and CDR2 FQNNGV. The CDR3 consists of 14 residues. CDR3 amino acids: CASSVIAESYEQYF. The CDR3 nucleotides are TGTGCCAGCAGCGTAATAGCGGAGTCCTACGAGCAGTACTTC.

This rearrangement joins TRBV6-5 to TRBJ1-6; 9 bases match TRBD1. Germline V gene lookup returns CDR1 MNHEY and CDR2 SVGAGI. After removal of 6 bases from V and 8 bases from J, the junction contained 2 bases not matched to a gene. The length of the CDR3 is 13 residues. The CDR3 reads CASSWDRDSPLHF. DNA for the CDR3: TGTGCCAGCAGCTGGGACAGGGATTCACCCCTCCACTTT.

The DNA for the CDR3 is TGTGCCAGCAGAAACGACGGCCTAAGCAATCAGCCCCAGCATTTT. Its translation is CASRNDGLSNQPQHF. The V gene is TRBV6-2 or TRBV6-3, the J gene TRBJ1-5; the D is unclear. CDR1 and CDR2 (germline): MNHEY, SVGEGT. V was trimmed by 6 bases and J by 1 base, leaving 13 bases between them. CDR3 length: 15 residues.